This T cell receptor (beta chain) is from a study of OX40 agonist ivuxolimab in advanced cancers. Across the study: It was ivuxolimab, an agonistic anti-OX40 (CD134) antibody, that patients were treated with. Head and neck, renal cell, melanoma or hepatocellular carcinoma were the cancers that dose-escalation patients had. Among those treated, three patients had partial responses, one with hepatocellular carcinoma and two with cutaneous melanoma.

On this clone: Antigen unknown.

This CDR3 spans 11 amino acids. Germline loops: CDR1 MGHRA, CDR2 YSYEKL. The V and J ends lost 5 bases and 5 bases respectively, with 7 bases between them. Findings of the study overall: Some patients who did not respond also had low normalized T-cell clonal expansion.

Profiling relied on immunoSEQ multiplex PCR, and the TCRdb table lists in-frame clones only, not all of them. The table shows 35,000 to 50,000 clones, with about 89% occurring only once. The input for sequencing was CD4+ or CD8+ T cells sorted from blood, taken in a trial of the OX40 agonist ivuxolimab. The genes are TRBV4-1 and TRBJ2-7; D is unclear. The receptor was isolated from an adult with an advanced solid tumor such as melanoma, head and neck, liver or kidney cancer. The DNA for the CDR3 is TGCGCCAGCAGCTCCGGCCACGAGCAGTACTTC. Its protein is CASSSGHEQYF.